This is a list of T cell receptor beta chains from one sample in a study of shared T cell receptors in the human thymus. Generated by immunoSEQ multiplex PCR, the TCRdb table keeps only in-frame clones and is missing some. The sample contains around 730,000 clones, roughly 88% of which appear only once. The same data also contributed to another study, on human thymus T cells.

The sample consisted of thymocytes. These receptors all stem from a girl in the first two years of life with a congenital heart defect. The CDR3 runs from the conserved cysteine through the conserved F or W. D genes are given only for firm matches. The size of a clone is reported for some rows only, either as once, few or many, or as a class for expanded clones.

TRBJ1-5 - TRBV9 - CASSLSSGSNQPQHF TGTGCCAGCAGCCTCTCGTCAGGGAGCAATCAGCCCCAGCATTTT
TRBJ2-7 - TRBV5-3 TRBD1 CARSSPPGTGSHEQYF TGTGCCAGAAGCTCGCCACCCGGGACAGGGTCACACGAGCAGTACTTC
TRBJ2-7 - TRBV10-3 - CAIRADSSYEQYF TGTGCCATCAGAGCGGACAGTTCCTACGAGCAGTACTTC
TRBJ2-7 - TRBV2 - CASRNHRNYEQYF TGTGCCAGCAGAAATCACAGGAACTACGAGCAGTACTTC
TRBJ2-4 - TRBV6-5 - CASSYGGWGLLDIQYF TGTGCCAGCAGTTACGGCGGGTGGGGGCTGTTGGACATTCAGTACTTC
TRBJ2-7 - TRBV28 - CATHSVPTYEQYF TGTGCCACCCATAGCGTACCCACCTACGAGCAGTACTTC
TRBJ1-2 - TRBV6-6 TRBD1 CASSPRTGDYLYGYTF TGTGCCAGCAGTCCCCGGACAGGAGACTACCTCTATGGCTACACCTTC
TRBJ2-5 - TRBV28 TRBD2 CASSRGTTSGKETQYF TGTGCCAGCAGCAGGGGGACGACTAGCGGGAAAGAGACCCAGTACTTC
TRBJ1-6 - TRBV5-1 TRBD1 CASSSTRDRESGSPLHF TGCGCCAGCAGCTCAACCCGGGACAGGGAATCGGGATCACCCCTCCACTTT
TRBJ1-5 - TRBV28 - CASSFPGVPPLSNQPQHF TGTGCCAGCAGTTTCCCAGGGGTCCCCCCGCTGAGCAATCAGCCCCAGCATTTT
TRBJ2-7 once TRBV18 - CASSRSFTGTLLSYEQYF TGTGCCAGCTCACGAAGTTTTACAGGGACCCTTTTGTCCTACGAGCAGTACTTC
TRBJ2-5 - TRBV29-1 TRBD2 CSVDASGGEETQYF TGCAGCGTTGATGCTAGCGGGGGGGAAGAGACCCAGTACTTC
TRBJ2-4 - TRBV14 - CASSQEVYVGDTRNIQYF TGTGCCAGCAGCCAAGAAGTGTATGTGGGGGACACGAGAAACATTCAGTACTTC
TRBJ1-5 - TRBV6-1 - CASSEGQGLNQPQHF TGTGCCAGCAGTGAAGGTCAGGGGCTAAATCAGCCCCAGCATTTT
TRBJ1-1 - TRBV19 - CASGSRDVWTEAFF TGTGCCAGTGGAAGCAGGGATGTATGGACTGAAGCTTTCTTT
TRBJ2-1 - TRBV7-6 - CASSLVGVQENEQFF TGTGCCAGCAGCTTAGTAGGGGTCCAAGAGAATGAGCAGTTCTTC
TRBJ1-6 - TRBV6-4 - CASSERGNSPLHF TGTGCCAGCAGTGAACGAGGGAATTCACCCCTCCACTTT
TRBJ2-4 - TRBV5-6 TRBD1 CASSTRQGSDAINIQYF TGTGCCAGCAGCACGCGACAGGGATCAGACGCAATAAACATTCAGTACTTC
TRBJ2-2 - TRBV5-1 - CASSPHAGYNTGELFF TGCGCCAGCAGCCCACACGCGGGTTATAACACCGGGGAGCTGTTTTTT
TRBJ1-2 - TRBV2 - CHYHPPANYGYTF TGCCATTACCATCCCCCGGCTAACTATGGCTACACCTTC
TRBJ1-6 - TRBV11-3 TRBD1 CASSLETRQGSYNSPLHF TGTGCCAGCAGCTTAGAAACGAGACAGGGCTCCTATAATTCACCCCTCCACTTT
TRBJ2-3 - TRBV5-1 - CASSLEGATTDTQYF TGCGCCAGCAGCTTGGAAGGGGCGACCACAGATACGCAGTATTTT
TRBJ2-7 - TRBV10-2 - CASHFGLDGDYEQYF TGCGCCAGTCACTTCGGACTCGACGGAGACTACGAGCAGTACTTC
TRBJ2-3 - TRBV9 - CASSGGVNTDTQYF TGTGCCAGCAGCGGGGGGGTAAACACAGATACGCAGTATTTT
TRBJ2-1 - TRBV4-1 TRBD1 CASSHDRVWVNEQFF TGCGCCAGCAGCCACGACAGGGTATGGGTCAATGAGCAGTTCTTC
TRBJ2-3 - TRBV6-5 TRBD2 CAISSTGGAADTQYF TGTGCCATCTCGTCGACCGGGGGGGCAGCGGATACGCAGTATTTT
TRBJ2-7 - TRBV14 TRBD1 CASSPNPRQGASYEQYF TGTGCCAGCAGCCCAAATCCTAGACAGGGGGCCTCCTACGAGCAGTACTTC
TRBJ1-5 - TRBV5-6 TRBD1 CASSKGAVDQPQHF TGTGCCAGCAGCAAGGGGGCCGTTGATCAGCCCCAGCATTTT
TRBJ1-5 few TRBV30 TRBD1 CAWSGTGDHQPQHF TGTGCCTGGAGTGGGACAGGGGATCATCAGCCCCAGCATTTT
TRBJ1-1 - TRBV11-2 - CASNRETASNTEAFF TGTGCCAGCAACCGGGAGACAGCCTCGAACACTGAAGCTTTCTTT
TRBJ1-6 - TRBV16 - CASSGGLRAVYNSPLHF TGTGCCAGCAGCGGTGGTCTGAGAGCGGTCTATAATTCACCCCTCCACTTT
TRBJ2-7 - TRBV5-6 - CASSLAVFRAGSYYEQYF TGTGCCAGCAGCTTGGCGGTCTTTCGGGCGGGGAGTTACTACGAGCAGTACTTC
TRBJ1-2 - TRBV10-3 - CAILGGGVGYTF TGTGCCATCCTGGGGGGGGGCGTTGGCTACACCTTC
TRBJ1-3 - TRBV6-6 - CASSYGDRGNTIYF TGTGCCAGCAGTTACGGTGACAGGGGAAACACCATATATTTT
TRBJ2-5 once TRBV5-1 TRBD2 CASSAAPTSGPRQETQYF TGCGCCAGCAGCGCCGCCCCGACTAGCGGACCTCGGCAAGAGACCCAGTACTTC
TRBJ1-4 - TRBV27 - CASSPETGTTTNEKLFF TGTGCCAGCAGTCCCGAGACAGGAACCACAACTAATGAAAAACTGTTTTTT
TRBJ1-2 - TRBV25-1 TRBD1 CASSWSGTGKGNGYTF TGTGCCAGCAGCTGGTCCGGGACAGGGAAAGGCAATGGCTACACCTTC
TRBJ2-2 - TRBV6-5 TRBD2 CASSYRGVTGELFF TGTGCCAGCAGTTACCGGGGGGTCACCGGGGAGCTGTTTTTT
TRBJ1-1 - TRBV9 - CASSVSPFVNTEAFF TGTGCCAGCAGCGTATCTCCGTTTGTGAACACTGAAGCTTTCTTT
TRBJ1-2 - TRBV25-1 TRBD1 CASSANLGQLPYGYTF TGTGCCAGCAGCGCTAACCTGGGACAGTTGCCCTATGGCTACACCTTC
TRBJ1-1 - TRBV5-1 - CASSLLGGGWSTEAFF TGCGCCAGCAGCTTGTTGGGTGGGGGCTGGAGCACTGAAGCTTTCTTT
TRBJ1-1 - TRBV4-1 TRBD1 CASSPQLTGDYTEAFF TGCGCCAGCAGCCCACAGTTGACAGGGGATTACACTGAAGCTTTCTTT
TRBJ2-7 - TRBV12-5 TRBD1 CASGTDPGTVNYEQYF TGTGCTAGTGGGACCGATCCCGGGACAGTTAACTACGAGCAGTACTTC
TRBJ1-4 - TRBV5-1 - CASSLEEGDEKLFF TGCGCCAGCAGCTTGGAAGAGGGGGACGAAAAACTGTTTTTT
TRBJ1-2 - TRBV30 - CAWSVLSGGDGYTF TGTGCCTGGAGTGTATTGTCTGGCGGAGATGGCTACACCTTC
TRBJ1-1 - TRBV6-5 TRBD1 CASSTVDRGYTEAFF TGTGCCAGCAGTACGGTAGACAGGGGATACACTGAAGCTTTCTTT
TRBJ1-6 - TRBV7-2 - CASRPFWAGNRDSPLHF TGTGCCAGCAGACCTTTTTGGGCGGGGAATAGGGATTCACCCCTCCACTTT
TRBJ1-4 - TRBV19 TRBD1 CASRDRRATNEKLFF TGTGCCAGTAGGGACAGGCGAGCAACTAATGAAAAACTGTTTTTT
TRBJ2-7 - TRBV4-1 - CASSQRPTKHDSPSEQYF TGCGCCAGCAGCCAACGCCCTACAAAACATGACAGTCCGTCCGAGCAGTACTTC
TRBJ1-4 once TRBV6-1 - CASSEGPGGEKLFF TGTGCCAGCAGTGAAGGTCCGGGAGGTGAAAAACTGTTTTTT